This T cell receptor (beta chain) was found in a study of somatic mutations in cytotoxic T cells in rheumatoid arthritis (dated by TCRdb to about 2017). In terms of the full investigation: Before any treatment started and right after they were diagnosed, patients gave peripheral blood samples (roughly 32 ml EDTA). Some V beta antibody-stained T-cell populations were flow-sorted on a FACSAria II or Sony SH800 at nearly 100% purity, and sorted V beta1+ cells also underwent TCRB sequencing. The study asked whether expanded CD8+ T-cell clones in newly diagnosed, untreated rheumatoid arthritis carry somatic mutations, and used TCRB deep sequencing to characterize clonality. For 60 or so rheumatoid arthritis patients and 20 or so healthy controls, TCRB deep sequencing was carried out. Patients and controls did not essentially differ in median age, which was nearly identical between the groups. Here is what the overall study found, with its caveats: The antigen targets of the expanded CD8+ clones were unknown, and absence from virus-specific databases did not rule out viral specificity. An increase of CD8+ clonality with age was seen in patients (Spearman r ~ 0.46) but not in healthy controls. Rheumatoid arthritis patients and age-matched healthy controls did not significantly differ in CD8+ T-cell clonality. The finding that TRBV07 was slightly underrepresented in patients was left unadjusted for multiple comparisons. In about an eighth of the roughly 65 patients the largest CD8+ clone exceeded 20% of CD8+ cells, and several identical CD8+ TCRB sequences were shared between blood and synovial fluid.

Genomic DNA underwent TCRB CDR3 sequencing using the immunoSEQ assay. The original methods were these. Published virus-specific TCRB sequences were compared with patient CD8+ clones larger than 1%, and only a few matches were found. Only productive TCRB rearrangements were included in the analyses. A clone was defined by a unique TCRB CDR3 sequence, and clonality was computed as a productive clonality index based on Shannon entropy. Repertoire overlap between two samples was calculated from the template counts of each clone relative to total templates per sample. V-gene usage from TCRB sequencing and V-gene usage measured by flow cytometry were correlated (Spearman r of over 0.6). The immuneACCESS repertoire file appears here via TCRdb, limited to in-frame rearrangements. These files lack a portion of the clones; in checked studies, under half of the deficit traces to unresolved V genes, and the cause of the others is not known. V and J calls and clone size are copied from that table; D and trimming were computed from the DNA. This sample holds about 4,200 clones; 72% were observed only once. Around 40% of the sample comes from the top ten.

A word on this clone: No cognate antigen has been identified for it. There are no base qualities to consult, and no much larger clone falls within one base.

V is cut by 6 bases and J by 0 bases, and the space between the germline ends is 11 bases. As encoded in the germline V gene (reference sequence), CDR1 is MNHEY while CDR2 is SMNVEV. The CDR3 numbers 14 residues from cysteine through phenylalanine. This entry keeps only the CDR3 DNA: 42 bases, framed from base 1. Flow cytometry confirmed the purity of CD4+ and CD8+ cells that had been isolated by positive magnetic bead selection on an AutoMACS. Clonal expansions were first screened by flow cytometry with a TCR V beta antibody panel, then characterized by TCRB deep sequencing of sorted CD8+ fractions. Isolation of peripheral blood mononuclear cells was done through Ficoll-Paque PLUS density gradient separation. Nucleospin Tissue or Tissue XS kits were used to extract DNA from CD4-enriched, CD8-enriched or PBMC samples, and a Qubit 2.0 fluorometer was used for quantification.

This sequence was found in an adult with rheumatoid arthritis. Rearrangement joined TRBV27 to TRBJ1-1; D gene: possibly TRBD1, on 5 matching bases. The specimen sequenced was CD8+ T cells sorted from blood. The DNA sequence reads TGTGCCAGCAGCGTGGACACCATGAACACTGAAGCTTTCTTT. This sequence encodes CASSVDTMNTEAFF.